This T cell receptor (beta chain) was identified in a study of long-term antiretroviral therapy in people with HIV. Remarks on this clone: Its target is not known.

Study results and limitations: Relative to control repertoires, HIV repertoires exhibited narrower CDR3 length ranges.

Investigators performed immunoSEQ version v3.0 at survey level. The data were produced by immunoSEQ multiplex PCR, yet TCRdb's version contains in-frame clones alone and is incomplete. In the table there are tens of thousands of clones, 70% to 90% of which are singletons. The germline V gene encodes CDR1 MNHEY and CDR2 SVGAGI. The CDR3 consists of 14 residues. V lost 10 bases and J lost 4; bases outside the gene matches: 11. Specimen: unsorted PBMCs, collected about 2.7 years before starting antiretroviral therapy. This clonotype was sampled from a woman aged 25 to 45 with HIV. V and J are TRBV6-5 and TRBJ2-7; 9 bases match TRBD1. The CDR3: CATKKSGTGYEQYV. Written as DNA, the CDR3 is TGTGCCACCAAGAAATCCGGGACAGGGTACGAGCAGTACGTC.